This T cell receptor (beta chain) was recorded in a study of monozygotic twins with inflammatory bowel disease. Study-wide results and limits: Healthy co-twins showed greater TCRbeta diversity (inverse Simpson) than IBD patients.

CDR1 SGHVS and CDR2 FQNEAQ come from the germline V gene. The CDR3 length is 17 residues. UMIs were attached via template switching, each with a 6-nucleotide sample barcode. Each CDR3 protein gets one entry in TCRdb, which reprocessed the 5' RACE reads and gives no DNA. The listing contains about 160,000 distinct CDR3 sequences. Regarding this clonotype: No antigen is known for it.

Material for sequencing was blood. The receptor comes from a human donor with ulcerative colitis or Crohn's disease, or a healthy co-twin of an affected twin (not recorded which). The chain uses TRBV7-8 and TRBJ1-6; no DNA is available, so the TRBD1 call from TCRdb remains unchecked. CDR3 sequence reads: CASSLETPGTGNSPLHF.